These 27 T cell receptor beta chains originate from one sample sequenced in a study of T cells in Graves' hyperthyroidism and ophthalmopathy. Using RNA transcripts as the source, TCR beta CDR3 regions were amplified. With the HTBI primer set, the TCR CDR3 went through a first round of RT-PCR. Using its own MiXCR run on the multiplex PCR reads, TCRdb lists one record per CDR3 protein. The table has some 380,000 distinct CDR3 sequences, roughly 14% seen once. Sequencing was done on a sample of blood. The source of these receptors is a young man with Graves' hyperthyroidism that later progressed to Graves' ophthalmopathy.

The chain couples TRBV5-4 to TRBJ2-5; TRBD1 matches 7 bases. The length of the CDR3 is 14 residues. Germline values: CDR1 SGHNT, CDR2 YYREEE (reference sequence). V lost 4 bases and J lost 4; bases outside the gene matches: 7. Here the CDR3 DNA reads TGTGCCAGCAGCGAGACAGGGCTGGGAGAGACCCAGTACTTC. This sequence encodes CASSETGLGETQYF.

This clonotype was recorded at least ten times. The chain has TRBV30 and TRBJ1-1; D not resolved. Germline-derived CDR1 and CDR2 are GTSNPN and SVGIG (reference sequence). This CDR3 contains 14 residues. Deletions cut 0 bases from V and 1 base from J, with 9 bases between. CDR3 sequence: CAWSVEGKNTEAFF. The CDR3 bases are TGTGCCTGGAGTGTGGAAGGGAAGAACACTGAAGCTTTCTTT.

The V gene is TRBV5-4, the J gene TRBJ1-1; D call uncertain. There are 15 residues in the CDR3. In germline, CDR1 is SGHNT, CDR2 YYREEE (reference sequence). Trimming took 0 bases from V and 0 from J, leaving 9 bases between them. The CDR3 spells CASSLAAGLNTEAFF. DNA for the CDR3: TGTGCCAGCAGCTTGGCGGCAGGTTTGAACACTGAAGCTTTCTTT.

This clonotype occurred a few times. This CDR3 reads CASSLGGDRDGYTF. CDR3 coding DNA: TGCGCCAGCAGCTTGGGAGGCGACAGGGATGGCTACACCTTC. V is TRBV5-1 and J is TRBJ1-2; 7 nucleotides align to TRBD1. Germline V gene data show CDR1 as SGHRS and CDR2 as YFSETQ. With V trimmed by 0 bases and J by 6 bases, 5 bases remained unmatched. The CDR3 is 14 residues long.

This clonotype has more than one count but fewer than ten. The chain carries TRBV30 and TRBJ1-6; D perhaps matches TRBD1 (5 bases). Trimming shortened V by 1 base and J by 8 bases, and 15 bases separated the two germline ends. Germline V CDR1 and CDR2: GTSNPN, SVGIG (reference sequence). The CDR3 sequence is 15 residues long. CDR3: CAWSGGKGSYSPLHF. The CDR3 nucleotides are TGTGCCTGGAGTGGTGGCAAGGGGTCTTATTCACCCCTCCACTTT.

At least ten counts were recorded for this clonotype. The chain employs TRBV28 and TRBJ1-1; D remains unclear. V lost 3 bases, J lost 6 bases, and 11 bases lay in between. There are 13 residues in the CDR3. Germline CDR1 and CDR2: MDHEN and SYDVKM. The CDR3 nucleotides are TGTGCCAGCAGTTTTAGGAGGGTCCCTGAAGCTTTCTTT. Amino acids: CASSFRRVPEAFF.

This clonotype turned up a few times. The chain employs TRBV5-1 and TRBJ2-5, with 8 bases lining up with TRBD1. This CDR3 contains 14 residues. The V and J ends lost 2 bases and 4 bases, in that order; junction bases with no gene match: 4. CDR1 is SGHRS and CDR2 is YFSETQ in the germline V gene. The CDR3, as DNA: TGCGCCAGCAGCTTTCCAGGGGGCAGAGAGACCCAGTACTTC. Encoded protein: CASSFPGGRETQYF.

V usage is TRBV6-1 and J usage is TRBJ2-4; 16 bases align to TRBD2. The length of the CDR3 is 16 residues. The junction had 7 bases not matched to a gene; V was cut back by 5 bases and J by 9 bases. From germline, CDR1 is MNHNS and CDR2 SASEGT. CDR3 loop: CASSWGLAGGRGIQYF. The CDR3 DNA follows: TGTGCCAGCAGTTGGGGACTAGCGGGGGGGCGGGGCATTCAGTACTTC.

Only a few counts were recorded for this clonotype. The J gene is TRBJ2-1, the V gene TRBV19; D unresolved. Germline V lookup: CDR1 LNHDA, CDR2 SQIVND (reference sequence). This CDR3 spans 14 amino acids. V was cut by 0 bases and J by 9 bases, with 12 bases left in between. CDR3: CASSIDRAGGEQFF. The CDR3 DNA follows: TGTGCCAGTAGTATAGATCGGGCCGGTGGTGAGCAGTTCTTC.

This clonotype was counted ten times or more. This chain joins TRBV5-6 and TRBJ1-1; 10 positions match TRBD1. The germline V gene encodes CDR1 SGHDT and CDR2 YYEEEE. Trimming removed 4 bases from V and 4 bases from J; junction bases left unmatched: 10. This CDR3 contains 16 residues. The CDR3 region has the DNA TGTGCCAGCAGCGCGGGGCCGGGACAGGGGACCACTGAAGCTTTCTTT. This codes for CASSAGPGQGTTEAFF.

This clonotype was seen a handful of times. V gene TRBV5-1 combines with J gene TRBJ1-2; TRBD1 matches at 7 bases. The CDR3 extends over 15 amino acids. Germline CDR1 is SGHRS and CDR2 is YFSETQ. V was clipped by 6 bases and J by 3 bases; unmatched bases: 11. The CDR3 region has the DNA TGCGCCAGCAACCAGAAACAGGGGCCCCACTATGGCTACACCTTC. This gives the protein CASNQKQGPHYGYTF.

This clonotype has at least ten counts. This chain joins TRBV6-6 and TRBJ1-5, with D perhaps TRBD1 (6 bases). Germline CDR1 is MNHNY and CDR2 is SVGAGI (reference sequence). The CDR3 is 15 amino acids. The ends were cut back, 4 bases at V and 0 bases at J, with 10 bases in the middle. CDR3: CASSSGQYSNQPQHF. DNA for the CDR3: TGTGCCAGCAGTTCGGGACAATATAGCAATCAGCCCCAGCATTTT.

The table lists this clonotype with many counts. The J gene is TRBJ2-7, the V gene TRBV11-2; the D is unclear. Per germline, CDR1 SGHAT and CDR2 FQNNGV. V was shortened by 5 bases and J by 0 bases, with 14 bases between the two germline ends. This CDR3 contains 15 residues. The CDR3 loop is CASSESLHGSYEQYF. CDR3 coding DNA: TGTGCCAGCAGCGAGTCGTTACACGGCTCCTACGAGCAGTACTTC.

In regard to this clonotype: A read error may account for a junction end that differs from germline. This sequence joins TRBV7-8 and TRBJ1-3, with D possibly TRBD1 on 6 matching bases. The CDR3 has 15 residues. Germline values: CDR1 SGHVS, CDR2 FQNEAQ. For the CDR3, the DNA is TGTGCCAGCAGCTTGCCCAGGGGAGGGGAAAACATCATATATTTT. This codes for CASSLPRGGENIIYF.

The rearrangement links TRBV5-4 to TRBJ1-2, with 11 bases lining up with TRBD1. V was clipped by 3 bases and J by 3 bases; unmatched bases: 7. CDR1 and CDR2 from the germline V gene are SGHNT and YYREEE (reference sequence). The CDR3 spans 16 residues. CDR3 protein: CASSSPGQGVDYGYTF. The CDR3, as DNA: TGTGCCAGCAGCTCGCCGGGACAGGGGGTAGACTATGGCTACACCTTC.

The rearrangement links TRBV10-3 to TRBJ2-7, with D possibly being TRBD1 or TRBD2 (6 bases each). Per germline, CDR1 ENHRY and CDR2 SYGVKD. Trimming stripped 2 bases from V and 6 bases from J, with 14 bases between. This CDR3 is 14 amino acids long. This chain's CDR3 is CAISEGGLMGEQYF. In DNA form, the CDR3 reads TGTGCCATCAGTGAGGGGGGGCTAATGGGCGAGCAGTACTTC.

A remark on this clonotype: Being one base from a much bigger clone, this may be a read error. The rearrangement links TRBV5-1 to TRBJ2-7; TRBD1 matches 8 bases. The trim removed 10 bases at V and 7 bases at J, leaving 10 bases unmatched. The CDR3 sequence is 12 residues long. The V gene's germline CDR1 is SGHRS and CDR2 YFSETQ. CDR3 protein: CAGKKDRGEQYF. The CDR3 DNA reads TGCGCCGGCAAAAAAGACAGGGGTGAGCAGTACTTC.

This clonotype was counted at least ten times. The V and J genes are TRBV2 and TRBJ1-4, with D perhaps TRBD1 (6 bases). V lost 7 bases, J lost 4 bases, and 13 bases lay in between. Germline V gene sequence: CDR1 SNHLY, CDR2 FYNNEI. The CDR3 is 14 residues long. CDR3 sequence: CASTETGRNEKLFF. The DNA for the CDR3 is TGTGCCAGCACCGAGACAGGTCGTAATGAAAAACTGTTTTTT. Filled out from reference TRBV2 and TRBJ1-4, the complete variable domain reads EPEVTQTPSHQVTQMGQEVILRCVPISNHLYFYWYRQILGQKVEFLVSFYNNEISEKSEIFDDQFSVERPDGSNFTLKIRSTKLEDSAMYFCASTETGRNEKLFFGSGTQLSVL.

The chain has TRBV5-4 and TRBJ2-6; 7 bases map to TRBD2. Germline CDR1 reads SGHNT; CDR2 reads YYREEE (reference sequence). The CDR3 has 15 amino acids. The trim removed 1 base at V and 2 bases at J, leaving 0 bases unmatched. CDR3 protein: CASSLRGAGANVLTF. For the CDR3, the DNA is TGTGCCAGCAGCTTGCGGGGGGCTGGGGCCAACGTCCTGACTTTC.

This clonotype was recorded at least ten times. V gene TRBV12-3 or TRBV12-4 combines with J gene TRBJ1-1; 9 nucleotides line up with TRBD1. This CDR3 has 13 amino acids. With 6 bases clipped from V and 7 bases from J, the junction kept 6 bases outside the gene matches. The CDR3 region is CASRLQGAGEAFF. In DNA, the CDR3 is TGTGCCAGCAGGCTACAGGGGGCTGGTGAAGCTTTCTTT.

This chain joins TRBV5-1 and TRBJ1-6; 7 nucleotides agree with TRBD1. The CDR3 has 17 residues. Unmatched junction bases numbered 9, after V lost 4 bases and J lost 2 bases. The V gene's germline CDR1 is SGHRS and CDR2 YFSETQ. The CDR3 sequence is CASSATGRGTYNSPLHF. The CDR3 bases are TGCGCCAGCAGCGCGACAGGGAGAGGCACCTATAATTCACCCCTCCACTTT.

The sample holds many counts of this clonotype. The chain couples TRBV7-2 to TRBJ2-3, with TRBD2 identical over 9 bases. V was pared by 1 base and J by 0 bases, with 8 bases of the junction left unmatched. CDR3 length: 18 amino acids. Germline assignment: CDR1 SGHTA and CDR2 FQGNSA. The CDR3 DNA reads as TGTGCCAGCAGCTTAGGGGGGTCTAGCGGGACTAGCACAGATACGCAGTATTTT. This translates into CASSLGGSSGTSTDTQYF.

This sequence joins TRBV3-1 and TRBJ2-1, with TRBD1 matching over 8 bases. CDR1 and CDR2 from the germline V gene are LGHDT and YNNKEL (reference sequence). The ends lost 7 bases at V and 6 bases at J; junction bases unmatched: 5. The CDR3 covers 13 residues. CDR3 sequence: CASTRDRSNEQFF. The CDR3 region has the DNA TGTGCCAGCACCCGGGACAGGAGCAATGAGCAGTTCTTC.

There are many counts of this clonotype. The rearrangement links TRBV24-1 to TRBJ2-3, with D hard to call. Germline CDR1 reads KGHDR; CDR2 reads SFDVKD. V was clipped by 5 bases and J by 4 bases, with 12 bases between them. This CDR3 has 14 amino acids. In DNA, the CDR3 is TGTGCCACCAGTGGGTTCAACACAGCAGATACGCAGTATTTT. It yields the protein CATSGFNTADTQYF.

This clonotype was counted many times. The rearrangement links TRBV20-1 to TRBJ1-5; 9 bases line up with TRBD1. The CDR3 sequence is 15 residues long. Germline loops: CDR1 DFQATT, CDR2 SNEGSKA (reference sequence). V trimming: 3 bases; J trimming: 7 bases; junction bases outside the gene matches: 10. The CDR3 nucleotides read TGCAGTGCTAGGGGGACAGGGAGCCACGGACAGCCCCAGCATTTT. This encodes CSARGTGSHGQPQHF.

This clonotype was seen only a few times. The chain combines TRBV28 with TRBJ2-7, with 10 bases identical to TRBD1. V lost 1 base to trimming and J lost 5 bases; unmatched junction nucleotides: 5. Germline CDR1 MDHEN, CDR2 SYDVKM. The CDR3 sequence is 15 residues long. The CDR3 nucleotides are TGTGCCAGCAGTTTATCAGACAGGGGGCGTAACGAGCAGTACTTC. Translating gives CASSLSDRGRNEQYF.

This clonotype came up many times. This chain uses TRBV5-6 with TRBJ1-1; D is unresolved. Trimming removed 2 bases at V and 6 bases at J, with 11 bases between. The V gene's germline CDR1 is SGHDT and CDR2 YYEEEE. CDR3 length equals 13 residues. DNA of the CDR3: TGTGCCAGCAGCTTTCAAGGGCCGGCTGAAGCTTTCTTT. Protein: CASSFQGPAEAFF. Supplemented by reference TRBV5-6 and TRBJ1-1, the full variable domain reads DAGVTQSPTHLIKTRGQQVTLRCSPKSGHDTVSWYQQALGQGPQFIFQYYEEEERQRGNFPDRFSGHQFPNYSSELNVNALLLGDSALYLCASSFQGPAEAFFGQGTRLTVV.